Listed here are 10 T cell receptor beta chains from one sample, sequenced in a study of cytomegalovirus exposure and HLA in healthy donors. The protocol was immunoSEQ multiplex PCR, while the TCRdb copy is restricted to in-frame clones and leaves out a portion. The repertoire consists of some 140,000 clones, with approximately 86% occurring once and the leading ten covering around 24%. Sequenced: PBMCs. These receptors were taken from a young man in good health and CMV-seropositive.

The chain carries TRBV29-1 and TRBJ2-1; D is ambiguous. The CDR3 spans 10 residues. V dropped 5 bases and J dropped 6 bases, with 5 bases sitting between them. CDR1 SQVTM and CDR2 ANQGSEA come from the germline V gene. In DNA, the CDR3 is TGCAGCGTTTCTACCAATGAGCAGTTCTTC. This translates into CSVSTNEQFF.

The CDR3: CSVEDWGGYQETQYF. In DNA, the CDR3 is TGCAGCGTTGAAGATTGGGGAGGGTACCAAGAGACCCAGTACTTC. This chain links TRBV29-1 with TRBJ2-5; 7 bases agree with TRBD2. The germline V gene has CDR1 SQVTM and CDR2 ANQGSEA. This CDR3 is 15 amino acids long. V lost 0 bases, J lost 0 bases, and 4 bases stayed unmatched.

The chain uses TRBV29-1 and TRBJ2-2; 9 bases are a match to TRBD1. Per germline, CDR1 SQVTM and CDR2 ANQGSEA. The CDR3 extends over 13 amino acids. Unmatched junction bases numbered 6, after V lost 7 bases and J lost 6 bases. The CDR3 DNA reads TGCAGCGGCGGACAGGGGATGGCCGGGGAGCTGTTTTTT. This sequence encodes CSGGQGMAGELFF.

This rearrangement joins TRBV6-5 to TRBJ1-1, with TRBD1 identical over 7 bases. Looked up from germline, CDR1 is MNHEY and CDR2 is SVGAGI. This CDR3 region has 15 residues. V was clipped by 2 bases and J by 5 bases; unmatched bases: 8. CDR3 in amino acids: CASSYGQAQGTEAFF. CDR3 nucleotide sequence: TGTGCCAGCAGTTACGGACAGGCCCAGGGGACTGAAGCTTTCTTT.

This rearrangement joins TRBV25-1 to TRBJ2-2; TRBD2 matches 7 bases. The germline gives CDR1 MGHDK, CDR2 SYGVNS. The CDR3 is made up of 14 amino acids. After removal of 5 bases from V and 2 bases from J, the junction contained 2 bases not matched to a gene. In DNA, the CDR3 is TGTGCCAGCAGTCGGGGGGTTAACACCGGGGAGCTGTTTTTT. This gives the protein CASSRGVNTGELFF. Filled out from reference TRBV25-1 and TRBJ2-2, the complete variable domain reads EADIYQTPRYLVIGTGKKITLECSQTMGHDKMYWYQQDPGMELHLIHYSYGVNSTEKGDLSSESTVSRIRTEHFPLTLESARPSHTSQYLCASSRGVNTGELFFGEGSRLTVL.

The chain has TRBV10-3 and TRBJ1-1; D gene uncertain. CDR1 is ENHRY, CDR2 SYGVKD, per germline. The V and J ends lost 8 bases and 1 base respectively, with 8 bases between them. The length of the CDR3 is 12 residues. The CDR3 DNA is TGTGCCATCGGGGAGGAGAACACTGAAGCTTTCTTT. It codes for CAIGEENTEAFF.

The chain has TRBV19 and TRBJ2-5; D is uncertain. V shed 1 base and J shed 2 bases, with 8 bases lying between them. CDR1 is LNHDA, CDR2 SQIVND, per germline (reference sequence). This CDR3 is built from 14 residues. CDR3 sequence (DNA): TGTGCCAGTAGTATAGGTGGCAGGCAAGAGACCCAGTACTTC. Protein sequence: CASSIGGRQETQYF.

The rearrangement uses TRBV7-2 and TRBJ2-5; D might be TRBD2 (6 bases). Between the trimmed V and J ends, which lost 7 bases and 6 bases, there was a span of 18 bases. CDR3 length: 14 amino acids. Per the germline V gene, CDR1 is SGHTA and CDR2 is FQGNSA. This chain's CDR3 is CASKTDLGGQTQYF. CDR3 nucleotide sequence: TGTGCCAGCAAAACCGACTTGGGGGGTCAGACCCAGTACTTC. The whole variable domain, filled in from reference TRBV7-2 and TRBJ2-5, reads GAGVSQSPSNKVTEKGKDVELRCDPISGHTALYWYRQSLGQGLEFLIYFQGNSAPDKSGLPSDRFSAERTGGSVSTLTIQRTQQEDSAVYLCASKTDLGGQTQYFGPGTRLLVL.

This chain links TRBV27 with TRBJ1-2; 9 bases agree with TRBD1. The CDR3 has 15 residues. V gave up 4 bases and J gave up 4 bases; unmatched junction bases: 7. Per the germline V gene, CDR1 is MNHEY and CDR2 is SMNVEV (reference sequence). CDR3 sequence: CASSSTGGAAYGYTF. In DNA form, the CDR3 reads TGTGCCAGCAGTTCCACAGGGGGCGCCGCCTATGGCTACACCTTC.

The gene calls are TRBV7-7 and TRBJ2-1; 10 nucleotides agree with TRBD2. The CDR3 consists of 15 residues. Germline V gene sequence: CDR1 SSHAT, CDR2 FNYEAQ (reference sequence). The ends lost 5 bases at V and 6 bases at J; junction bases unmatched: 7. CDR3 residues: CASSQSSGRGNEQFF. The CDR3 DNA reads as TGTGCCAGCAGCCAGTCCAGCGGGAGGGGCAATGAGCAGTTCTTC.